This is a list of T cell receptor beta chains from one sample in a study of shared clonotypes between healthy human individuals. Here immunoSEQ multiplex PCR was the method, and the copy in TCRdb shows in-frame clones only, minus some. The data contain some 2,000,000 clones, 95% of them singletons. Material: naive CD4+ T cells sorted from blood. The source is a young man in good health. CDR3s include the opening cysteine and the closing phenylalanine or tryptophan. Each record gives: D gene, J gene, V gene, clone size, CDR3 DNA, CDR3 protein. The D gene is left open where the match is weak. Clone sizes are given selectively: once, few, many, or a class where the clone is expanded.

>TRBD2|TRBJ2-3|TRBV7-9|-
TGTGCCAGCTCCCTCGGGGAGGGGAATACGCAGTATTTT
CASSLGEGNTQYF
>TRBD2|TRBJ2-1|TRBV5-8|-
TGTGCCAGCAGCTTCGGGCTAGCGGTAAATGAGCAGTTCTTC
CASSFGLAVNEQFF
>-|TRBJ1-3|TRBV11-3|-
TGTGCCAGCAGCTTCGGAGACGGAAACACCATATATTTT
CASSFGDGNTIYF
>-|TRBJ2-6|TRBV7-9|-
TGTGCCAGCAGCCAACCCCTGAGTAGACCGGGCTCTGGGGCCAACGTCCTGACTTTC
CASSQPLSRPGSGANVLTF
>-|TRBJ2-1|TRBV2|-
TGTGCCAACAAGGGGGCTAGCGGACCCTACAATGAGCAGTTCTTC
CANKGASGPYNEQFF
>-|TRBJ1-1|TRBV30|-
TGTGCCTGGAGATCAGGGATACCCTTCTCAGCTTTCTTT
CAWRSGIPFSAFF
>-|TRBJ2-7|TRBV6-1|-
TGTGCCAGCAGTGAAGTTGGGGCCTACGAGCAGTACTTC
CASSEVGAYEQYF
>-|TRBJ2-7|TRBV5-1|-
TGCGCCAGCAGCCGACTCAGGGTCCGGTCCTACGAGCAGTACTTC
CASSRLRVRSYEQYF
>TRBD1|TRBJ1-2|TRBV2|-
TGTGCCAGCAGGACAGGGGGCGTCTATGGCTACACCTTC
CASRTGGVYGYTF
>-|TRBJ2-4|TRBV5-6|-
TGTGCCAGCAGCACGGGGGATTTAGCCAAAAACATTCAGTACTTC
CASSTGDLAKNIQYF
>TRBD2|TRBJ2-1|TRBV5-1|-
TGCGCCAGCAGCTTGGGGGCCCCCGGGACTAGCGGCTACAATGAGCAGTTCTTC
CASSLGAPGTSGYNEQFF
>TRBD1|TRBJ2-5|TRBV7-9|-
TGTGCCAGCAGCTTCCCCCACAGGGGTGAGACCCAGTACTTC
CASSFPHRGETQYF
>-|TRBJ2-2|TRBV7-2|-
TGTGCCAGCAGCGAACGACGGGGCCCCGGGGAGCTGTTTTTT
CASSERRGPGELFF
>-|TRBJ1-6|TRBV4-2|-
TGTGCCAGCAGCCAAGATTTGACAGATAATTCACCCCTCCACTTT
CASSQDLTDNSPLHF
>-|TRBJ1-1|TRBV12-5|-
TGTGCTAGTGGTTTGGCATTTAACACTGAAGCTTTCTTT
CASGLAFNTEAFF
>-|TRBJ1-2|TRBV28|-
TGTGCCAGCAGCCCATCACTGCATAGCCATGGCTACACCTTC
CASSPSLHSHGYTF
>-|TRBJ2-5|TRBV28|-
TGTGCCAGCAGTCCCTTCTTACGGGCGCCGGGGGAGACCCAGTACTTC
CASSPFLRAPGETQYF
>-|TRBJ2-1|TRBV6-5|-
TGTGCCAGCAGACGGGACAAGAGTTACAATGAGCAGTTCTTC
CASRRDKSYNEQFF
>-|TRBJ1-3|TRBV30|-
TGTGCCTGGAATCCGGACTCTGGAAACACCATATATTTT
CAWNPDSGNTIYF
>-|TRBJ2-3|TRBV14|-
TGTGCCAGCAGCCAAGAGAGACAGTCTAGCACAGATACGCAGTATTTT
CASSQERQSSTDTQYF
>TRBD1|TRBJ2-5|TRBV27|-
TGTGCCAGCAGTCCCGGGACAGGGAGGGGTGAGACCCAGTACTTC
CASSPGTGRGETQYF
>TRBD2|TRBJ2-1|TRBV27|-
TGTGCCAGCAGTTTAAATCTAGCGGGAGCCTACAATGAGCAGTTCTTC
CASSLNLAGAYNEQFF
>-|TRBJ2-1|TRBV29-1|-
TGCAGCGTTGGACGAAGAGGGGAATACAATGAGCAGTTCTTC
CSVGRRGEYNEQFF
>-|TRBJ2-5|TRBV2|once
TGTGCCAGCAGTGCGGGTCTTCAAGAGACCCAGTACTTC
CASSAGLQETQYF
>TRBD2|TRBJ2-7|TRBV2|-
TGTGCCAGCAGTGAAACTAGCGGGGGCCTCGGTTCTTACGAGCAGTACTTC
CASSETSGGLGSYEQYF
>TRBD2|TRBJ2-3|TRBV6-1|-
TGTGCCAGCAGTGAAGGCCTGGCGGGAGGTTATACGCAGTATTTT
CASSEGLAGGYTQYF
>-|TRBJ1-1|TRBV19|-
TGTGCCAGTAGTTTGCAGGGGAAGGCATCGCGCGCGGCTTTCTTT
CASSLQGKASRAAFF
>-|TRBJ2-5|TRBV6-5|-
TGTGCCAGCAGAGGGCTAGCCGAGACCCAGTACTTC
CASRGLAETQYF
>TRBD2|TRBJ2-5|TRBV30|-
TGTGCCTGGAGTGGACTAGCGGGAGAGACCCAGTACTTC
CAWSGLAGETQYF
>-|TRBJ1-2|TRBV5-8|once
TGTGCCAGCAGCCTGGGGGCAGCGGTTGGCTACACCTTC
CASSLGAAVGYTF
>-|TRBJ1-2|TRBV7-9|-
TGTGCCAGCAGCGTCGACAGTAACTATGGCTACACCTTC
CASSVDSNYGYTF
>TRBD2|TRBJ2-5|TRBV2|-
TGTGCCAGCAGGGCCAGGACTAGCGGGGGGAAAGAGACCCAGTACTTC
CASRARTSGGKETQYF
>TRBD1|TRBJ2-3|TRBV5-1|-
TGCGCCAGCAGTCCGGGACAGCTCACAGATACGCAGTATTTT
CASSPGQLTDTQYF
>TRBD1|TRBJ1-2|TRBV5-1|-
TGCGCCAGCCTTCCCACGACAGGGCACTATGGCTACACCTTC
CASLPTTGHYGYTF
>TRBD1|TRBJ1-5|TRBV7-9|-
TGTGCCAGCAGCCGGACAGGGGATCAGCCCCAGCATTTT
CASSRTGDQPQHF
>-|TRBJ2-3|TRBV15|-
TGTGCCACCAGAAGATCTGCCGGGACTAGCACAGATACGCAGTATTTT
CATRRSAGTSTDTQYF
>TRBD2|TRBJ2-7|TRBV11-2|-
TGTGCCAGCAGCCTAACTAGCGGGAGCGGTTACGAGCAGTACTTC
CASSLTSGSGYEQYF
>-|TRBJ2-1|TRBV18|-
TGTGCCAGCTCACCATGGGCGGAGGGTGAGCAGTTCTTC
CASSPWAEGEQFF
>-|TRBJ2-7|TRBV10-3|-
TGTGCCGTATCCGGGACGGAGTCCTACGAGCAGTACTTC
CAVSGTESYEQYF
>-|TRBJ2-7|TRBV5-1|once
TGCGCCAGCAGCTTGGTTGGAGGCAGCTCCTACGAGCAGTACTTC
CASSLVGGSSYEQYF
>-|TRBJ1-1|TRBV5-6|-
TGTGCCAGCAGGGGGGAGGGGAGTACGGCTATGAACACTGAAGCTTTCTTT
CASRGEGSTAMNTEAFF
>-|TRBJ1-3|TRBV6-1|-
TGTGCCAGCAGTGAACTGTGGATCTCTGGAAACACCATATATTTT
CASSELWISGNTIYF
>-|TRBJ2-3|TRBV2|-
TGTGCCAGCATCAGGAACACAGATACGCAGTATTTT
CASIRNTDTQYF
>-|TRBJ1-2|TRBV7-2|-
TGTGCCAGCAGCGGAAAGGCGGATACGTATGGCTACACCTTC
CASSGKADTYGYTF
>-|TRBJ2-7|TRBV2|-
TGTGTCTCGACAACAGGGTACTCCTACGAGCAGTACTTC
CVSTTGYSYEQYF
>-|TRBJ2-3|TRBV28|-
TGTGCCAGCAGTTTACTAGGGCGGCCGATGGAGAGTTTT
CASSLLGRPMESF
>-|TRBJ1-2|TRBV7-2|-
TGTGCCAGCAGCTTCCCGGGGGTGTTCGGCTACACCTTC
CASSFPGVFGYTF
>TRBD1|TRBJ1-6|TRBV11-2|-
TGTGCCAGCAGCTTAGCATCGGGGACAGGGAGTTCACCCCTCCACTTT
CASSLASGTGSSPLHF
>-|TRBJ2-1|TRBV9|-
TGTGCCAGCAGCGTAGGGGGGAGAGATTTGAATGAGCAGTTCTTC
CASSVGGRDLNEQFF
>-|TRBJ2-1|TRBV4-1|-
TGCGCCAGCAGCCCGGACCTAAGGAGCTCCTACAATGAGCAGTTCTTC
CASSPDLRSSYNEQFF
>-|TRBJ1-1|TRBV7-3|-
TGTGCCAGCAGCTTAGGTGGGTTCACTGAAGCTTTCTTT
CASSLGGFTEAFF
>-|TRBJ2-7|TRBV11-2|-
TGTGCCAGCAGCCTGGGAGTCCCCGCGTTATACGAGCAGTACTTC
CASSLGVPALYEQYF
>-|TRBJ2-3|TRBV5-4|-
TGTGCCAGCAGCTTCTTCCCTCTTAACACAGATACGCAGTATTTT
CASSFFPLNTDTQYF
>TRBD1|TRBJ1-1|TRBV7-2|-
TGTGCCAGCAGCTTTCGGACAGGGGGCGGCACTGAAGCTTTCTTT
CASSFRTGGGTEAFF
>-|TRBJ2-7|TRBV20-1|-
TGCAGTGCTAGAGATCAAGGGCGGTTGTACTTC
CSARDQGRLYF